This T cell receptor beta chain was sequenced in a study of T cells after yellow fever vaccination. This clonotype was detected ten times or more. The authors made TCR cDNA by 5'RACE template switching, adding a universal primer site and UMIs. TCRdb re-analysed the 5' RACE reads in MiXCR, keeping a single row per CDR3 protein. Of approximately 250,000 distinct CDR3 sequences listed, over 4.5% are singletons. The source of this sequence is a man between 18 and 35 years old who received the YFV17D yellow fever vaccine. Material: CD4+ T cells sorted from PBMCs, obtained on the day of the yellow fever booster vaccination.

DNA for the CDR3: TGTGCCAGCAGCCAAGGCGGCATGCTACCTCCAAGGACCGGGGAGCTGTTTTTT. Translated: CASSQGGMLPPRTGELFF. The chain couples TRBV4-2 to TRBJ2-2; unclear D gene. CDR1 and CDR2 from the germline V gene are LGHNA and YNFKEQ. Trimming cost V 1 base and J 5 bases, with 20 bases left between them. The CDR3 has 18 amino acids.